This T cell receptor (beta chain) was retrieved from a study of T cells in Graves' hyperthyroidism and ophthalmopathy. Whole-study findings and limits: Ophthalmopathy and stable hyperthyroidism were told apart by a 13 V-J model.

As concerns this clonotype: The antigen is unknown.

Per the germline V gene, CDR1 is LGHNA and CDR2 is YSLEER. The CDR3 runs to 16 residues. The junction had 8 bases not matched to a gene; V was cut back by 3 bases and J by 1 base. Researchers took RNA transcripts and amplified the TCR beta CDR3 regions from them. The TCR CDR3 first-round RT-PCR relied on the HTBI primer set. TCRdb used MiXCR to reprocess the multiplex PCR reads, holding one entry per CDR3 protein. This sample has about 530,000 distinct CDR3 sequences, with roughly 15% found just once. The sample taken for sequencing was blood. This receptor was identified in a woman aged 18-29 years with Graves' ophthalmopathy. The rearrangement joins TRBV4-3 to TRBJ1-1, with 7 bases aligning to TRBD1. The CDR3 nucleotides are TGCGCCAGCAGCCAGGACAACAGGGGAGCGAACACTGAAGCTTTCTTT. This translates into CASSQDNRGANTEAFF.